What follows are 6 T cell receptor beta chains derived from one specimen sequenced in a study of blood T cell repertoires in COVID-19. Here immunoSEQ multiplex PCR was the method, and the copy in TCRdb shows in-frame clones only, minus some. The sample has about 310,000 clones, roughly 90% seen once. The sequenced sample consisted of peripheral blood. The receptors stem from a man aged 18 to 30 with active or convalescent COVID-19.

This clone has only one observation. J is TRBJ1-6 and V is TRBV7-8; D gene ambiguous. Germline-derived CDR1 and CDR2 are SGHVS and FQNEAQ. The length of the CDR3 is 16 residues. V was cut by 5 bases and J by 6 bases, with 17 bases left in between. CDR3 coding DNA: TGTGCCAGCAGCCCTAATGCAGGAATGTCTAATTCACCCCTCCACTTT. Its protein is CASSPNAGMSNSPLHF.

The DNA for the CDR3 is TGCGCCAGCAGCTTGGTTCTAGCGGGGACCTACGAGCAGTACTTC. The encoded protein is CASSLVLAGTYEQYF. The chain joins TRBV5-1 to TRBJ2-7; TRBD2 agrees at 9 bases. V was pared by 0 bases and J by 2 bases, with 3 bases of the junction left unmatched. CDR1 SGHRS and CDR2 YFSETQ come from the germline V gene. This CDR3 spans 15 amino acids.

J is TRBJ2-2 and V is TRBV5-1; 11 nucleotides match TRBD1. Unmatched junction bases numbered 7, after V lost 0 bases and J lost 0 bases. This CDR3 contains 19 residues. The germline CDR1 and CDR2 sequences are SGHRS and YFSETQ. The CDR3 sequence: CASSLAGQGASANTGELFF. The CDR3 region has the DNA TGCGCCAGCAGCTTGGCAGGACAGGGGGCTAGCGCGAACACCGGGGAGCTGTTTTTT.

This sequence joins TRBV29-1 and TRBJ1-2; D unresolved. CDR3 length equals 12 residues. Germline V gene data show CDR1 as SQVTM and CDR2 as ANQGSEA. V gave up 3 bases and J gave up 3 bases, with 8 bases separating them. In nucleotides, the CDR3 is TGCAGCGTTGACTCACAGTACTATGGCTACACCTTC. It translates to CSVDSQYYGYTF.

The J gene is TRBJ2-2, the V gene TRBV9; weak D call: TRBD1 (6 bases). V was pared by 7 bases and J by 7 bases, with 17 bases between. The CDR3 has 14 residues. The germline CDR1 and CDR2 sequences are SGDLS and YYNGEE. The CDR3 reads CASGRTVGVGELFF. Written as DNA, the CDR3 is TGTGCCAGCGGTAGGACAGTCGGGGTCGGGGAGCTGTTTTTT.

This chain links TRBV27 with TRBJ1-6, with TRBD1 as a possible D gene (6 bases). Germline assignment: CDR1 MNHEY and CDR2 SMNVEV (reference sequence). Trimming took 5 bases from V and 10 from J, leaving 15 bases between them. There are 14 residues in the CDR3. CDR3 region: CASSPSQGYSPLHF. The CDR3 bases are TGTGCCAGCAGTCCCTCCCAGGGGTACTCACCCCTCCACTTT.